The clone carrying this T cell receptor (beta chain) occurred a few times. The study drew donors from healthy Caucasian individuals in Russia aged about 6 to 90. Every sample yielded at least 6 million isolated PBMCs. The extraction recovered at least 5.5 micrograms of total RNA per sample. The sample originates from a study of blood T cells in healthy people across ages. Whole-study context: For every two T cells, template switching captured about one barcoded beta molecule.

For the second PCR, which ran for about 6 to 11 cycles, a sample-barcoded 5' primer and a J-beta primer mix were used. Each CDR3 protein gets one entry after TCRdb re-called the 5' RACE reads with MiXCR. The sample records approximately 2,000,000 distinct CDR3 sequences, roughly 43% being singletons. Sequencing input: blood. The source of this sequence is a human donor in good health.

CDR3 protein: CASMSGLTSNTEAFF. The CDR3 DNA reads TGCGCCAGCATGTCTGGTCTAACGAGCAACACTGAAGCTTTCTTT. The V call is TRBV10-2, the J call TRBJ1-1; D gene unclear. Germline V gene lookup returns CDR1 WSHSY and CDR2 SAAADI. V lost 7 bases and J 2 bases, leaving 17 bases between the germline ends. The CDR3 runs 15 residues.